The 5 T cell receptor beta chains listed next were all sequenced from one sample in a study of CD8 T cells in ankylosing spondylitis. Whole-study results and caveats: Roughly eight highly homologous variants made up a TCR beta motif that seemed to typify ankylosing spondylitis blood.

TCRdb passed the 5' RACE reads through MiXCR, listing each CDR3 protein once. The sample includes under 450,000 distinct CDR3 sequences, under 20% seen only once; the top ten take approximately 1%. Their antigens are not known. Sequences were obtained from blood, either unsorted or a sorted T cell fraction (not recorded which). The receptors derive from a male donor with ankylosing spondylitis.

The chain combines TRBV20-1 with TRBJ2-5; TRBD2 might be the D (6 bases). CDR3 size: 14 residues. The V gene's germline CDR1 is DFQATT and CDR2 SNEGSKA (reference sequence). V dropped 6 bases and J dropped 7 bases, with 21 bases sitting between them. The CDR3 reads CSARPGSQGGTQYF. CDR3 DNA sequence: TGCAGTGCACGACCGGGCTCCCAGGGAGGGACCCAGTACTTC.

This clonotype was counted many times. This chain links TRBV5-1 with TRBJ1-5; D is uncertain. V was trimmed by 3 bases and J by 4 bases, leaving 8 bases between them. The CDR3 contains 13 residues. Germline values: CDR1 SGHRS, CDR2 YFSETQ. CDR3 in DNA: TGCGCCAGCAGCTCAAAGCCTAATCAGCCCCAGCATTTT. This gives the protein CASSSKPNQPQHF. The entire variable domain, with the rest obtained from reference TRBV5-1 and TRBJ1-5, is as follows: KAGVTQTPRYLIKTRGQQVTLSCSPISGHRSVSWYQQTPGQGLQFLFEYFSETQRNKGNFPGRFSGRQFSNSRSEMNVSTLELGDSALYLCASSSKPNQPQHFGDGTRLSIL.

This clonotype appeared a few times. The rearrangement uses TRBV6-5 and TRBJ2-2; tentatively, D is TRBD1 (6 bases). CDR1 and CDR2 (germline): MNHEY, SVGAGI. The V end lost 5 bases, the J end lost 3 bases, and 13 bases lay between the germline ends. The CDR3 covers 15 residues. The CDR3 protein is CASSTSQGYTGELFF. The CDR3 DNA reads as TGTGCCAGCAGTACCTCGCAGGGGTACACCGGGGAGCTGTTTTTT.

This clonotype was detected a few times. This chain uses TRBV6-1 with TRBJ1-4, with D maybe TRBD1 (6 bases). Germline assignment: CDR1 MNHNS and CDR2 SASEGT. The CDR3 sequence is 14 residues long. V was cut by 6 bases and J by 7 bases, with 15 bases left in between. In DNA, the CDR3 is TGTGCCAGCAGAGACAGGTCACGGGGTGAAAAACTGTTTTTT. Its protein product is CASRDRSRGEKLFF.

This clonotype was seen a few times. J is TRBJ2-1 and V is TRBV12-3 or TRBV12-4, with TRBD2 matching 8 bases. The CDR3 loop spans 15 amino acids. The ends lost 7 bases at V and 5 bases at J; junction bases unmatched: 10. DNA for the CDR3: TGTGCCAGCATCATAGCGGGACGGGGGAACAATGAGCAGTTCTTC. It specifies CASIIAGRGNNEQFF.